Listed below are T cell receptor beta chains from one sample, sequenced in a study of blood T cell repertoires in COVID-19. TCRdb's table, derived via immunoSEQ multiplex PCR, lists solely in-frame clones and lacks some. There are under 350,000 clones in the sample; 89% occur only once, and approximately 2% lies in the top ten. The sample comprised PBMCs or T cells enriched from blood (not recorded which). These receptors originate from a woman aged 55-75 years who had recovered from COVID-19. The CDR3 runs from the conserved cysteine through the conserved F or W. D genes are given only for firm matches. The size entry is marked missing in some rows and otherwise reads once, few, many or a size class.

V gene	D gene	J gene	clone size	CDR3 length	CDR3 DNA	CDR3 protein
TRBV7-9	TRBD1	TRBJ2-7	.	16	TGTGCCAGCAGCTTACCCCCGGGACAGGGAGTCTACGAGCAGTACTTC	CASSLPPGQGVYEQYF
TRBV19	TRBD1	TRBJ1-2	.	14	TGTGCCAGTAGGACTCCAGGGGGCGACTATGGCTACACCTTC	CASRTPGGDYGYTF
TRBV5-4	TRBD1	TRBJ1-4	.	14	TGTGCCAGCAGCCCAGGGGGGACGAATGAAAAACTGTTTTTT	CASSPGGTNEKLFF
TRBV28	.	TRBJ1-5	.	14	TGTGCCAGCAGTTTTCGGGGGTACAATCAGCCCCAGCATTTT	CASSFRGYNQPQHF
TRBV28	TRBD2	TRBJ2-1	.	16	TGTGCCAGCGCACCGGCCGGACTAGCGGGAGAGAGTGAGCAGTTCTTC	CASAPAGLAGESEQFF
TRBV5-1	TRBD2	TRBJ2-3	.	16	TGCGCCAGCAGCGGAGCTAGCGGGGGGGCCTGGGATACGCAGTATTTT	CASSGASGGAWDTQYF
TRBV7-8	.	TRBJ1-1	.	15	TGTGCCAGCAGCTTATTATGGGGCGCAGGAACTGAAGCTTTCTTT	CASSLLWGAGTEAFF
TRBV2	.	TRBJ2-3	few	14	TGTGCCAGCAGTGATGGGCAACCCGGTGATACGCAGTATTTT	CASSDGQPGDTQYF
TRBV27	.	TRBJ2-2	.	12	TGTGCCAGCAGACTAATCTCCGGGGAGCTGTTTTTT	CASRLISGELFF
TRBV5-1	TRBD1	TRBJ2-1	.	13	TGCGCCAGCAGCAAGGACAGGGTGAATGAGCAGTTCTTC	CASSKDRVNEQFF
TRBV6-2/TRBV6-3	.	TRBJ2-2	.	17	TGTGCCAGCAGTTACAACCATCCCCTGGACAGTACCGGGGAGCTGTTTTTT	CASSYNHPLDSTGELFF
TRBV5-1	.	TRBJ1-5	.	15	TGCGCCAGCATCTCTCATGGACAGCAAAACAGGCCCCAGCATTTT	CASISHGQQNRPQHF
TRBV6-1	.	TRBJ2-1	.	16	TGTGCCAGCAGTGAAGCCGGAGGCTCCTCCTACAATGAGCAGTTCTTC	CASSEAGGSSYNEQFF
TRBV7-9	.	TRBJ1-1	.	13	TGTGCCAGCAGCTCCCCGGTCCAGGGTGAAGCTTTCTTT	CASSSPVQGEAFF
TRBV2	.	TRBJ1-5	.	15	TGTGCCAGCAGTCTACTACAGGGACCGGGCCAGCCCCAGCATTTT	CASSLLQGPGQPQHF
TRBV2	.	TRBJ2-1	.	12	TGTGCCCGACGCGGGTCGTACAATGAGCAGTTCTTC	CARRGSYNEQFF
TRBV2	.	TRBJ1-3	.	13	TGTGCCAGCAGTGAAGTAGAGAGAAACACCATATATTTT	CASSEVERNTIYF
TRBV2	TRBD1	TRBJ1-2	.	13	TGTGCCACTTTAACCGACAGGGAGAATGGCTACACCTTC	CATLTDRENGYTF
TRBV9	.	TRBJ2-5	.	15	TGTGCCAGCAGCGTAGTGGCAGGGAATTGGGAGACCCAGTACTTC	CASSVVAGNWETQYF
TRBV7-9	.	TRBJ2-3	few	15	TGTGCCAGCACCCAGGGAGGTTCTAGCACAGATACGCAGTATTTT	CASTQGGSSTDTQYF
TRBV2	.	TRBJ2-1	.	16	TGTGCCAGCAGTGAGTCCCGGTCGGGTGCCTACAATGAGCAGTTCTTC	CASSESRSGAYNEQFF
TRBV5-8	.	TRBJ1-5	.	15	TGTGCCAGCAGCCTAAGGGGTGAAATCAGCCAGCCCCAGCATTTT	CASSLRGEISQPQHF
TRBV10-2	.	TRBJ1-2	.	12	TGCGCCAGCAGTAGCGTGGGCTATGGCTACACCTTC	CASSSVGYGYTF
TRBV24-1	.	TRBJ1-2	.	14	TGTGCCACCAGTGATTCGGGAAGGACAGTTGGCTACACCTTC	CATSDSGRTVGYTF
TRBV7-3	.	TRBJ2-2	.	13	TGTGCCAGCAGCCGGGGTGAAGCCGGGGAGCTGTTTTTT	CASSRGEAGELFF
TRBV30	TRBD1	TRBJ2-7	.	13	TGTGCCTGGAGTGTACAGGGGGCGAGGGAGCAGTACTTC	CAWSVQGAREQYF
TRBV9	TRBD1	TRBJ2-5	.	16	TGTGCCAGCAGCGTAGCTGGACAGGGGGCGCAGGAGACCCAGTACTTC	CASSVAGQGAQETQYF
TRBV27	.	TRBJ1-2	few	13	TGTGCCAGCAGTTTCCGCGTTAACTATGGCTACACCTTC	CASSFRVNYGYTF
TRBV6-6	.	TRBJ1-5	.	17	TGTGCCAGCAGCCGAATCGACAGGATGAATAGCAATCAGCCCCAGCATTTT	CASSRIDRMNSNQPQHF
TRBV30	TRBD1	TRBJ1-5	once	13	TGTGCCTGGAGTGGACAGGGGGGTCAGCCCCAGCATTTT	CAWSGQGGQPQHF
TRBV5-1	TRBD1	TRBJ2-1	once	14	TGCGCCAGCAGCTTGTGGGACAGGACTAATGAGCAGTTCTTC	CASSLWDRTNEQFF
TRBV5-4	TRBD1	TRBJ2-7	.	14	TGTGCCAGCAGCTTGAGGGACAGGGTCTACGAGCAGTACTTC	CASSLRDRVYEQYF
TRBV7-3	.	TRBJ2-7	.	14	TGTGCCAGCAGCTCCACCGGGAGAGGATACGAGCAGTACTTC	CASSSTGRGYEQYF
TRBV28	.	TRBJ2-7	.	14	TGTGCCAGCAGGGGGGCGACAGGTCGCTACGAGCAGTACTTC	CASRGATGRYEQYF
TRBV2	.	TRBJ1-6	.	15	TGTGCCAGCAGTGTCAGCACACCTGAGGGTTCACCCCTCCACTTT	CASSVSTPEGSPLHF
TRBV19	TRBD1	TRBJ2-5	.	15	TGTGCCAGTAGTATTTCAGGGACAGGAAAAGAGACCCAGTACTTC	CASSISGTGKETQYF
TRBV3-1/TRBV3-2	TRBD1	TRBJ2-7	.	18	TGTGCCAGCAGCCTCGGGACAGTAGAATATGGTTTCGGGTACGAGCAGTACTTC	CASSLGTVEYGFGYEQYF
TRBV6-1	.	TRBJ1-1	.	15	TGTGCCAGCAGTGAAACCGGGACTGGCAAAACTGAAGCTTTCTTT	CASSETGTGKTEAFF
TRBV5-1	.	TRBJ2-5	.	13	TGCGCCAGCAGCGGAGGGGCCCAAGAGACCCAGTACTTC	CASSGGAQETQYF
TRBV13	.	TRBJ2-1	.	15	TGTGCCAGCAGCTTAAGGGGGTCTCTAGGGAATGAGCAGTTCTTC	CASSLRGSLGNEQFF
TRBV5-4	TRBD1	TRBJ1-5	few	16	TGTGCCAGCAGCTTGTGGGGGACAGGGGGCAATCAGCCCCAGCATTTT	CASSLWGTGGNQPQHF
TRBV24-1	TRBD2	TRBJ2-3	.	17	TGTGCCACCAGTGATTCCAGCGGGAGGGCCGAAGAGGATACGCAGTATTTT	CATSDSSGRAEEDTQYF
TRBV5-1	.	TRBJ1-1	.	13	TGCGCCAGCAGACAGGGTTGGGACACTGAAGCTTTCTTT	CASRQGWDTEAFF
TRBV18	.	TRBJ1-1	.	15	TGTGCCAGCTCACCACCGAGGGGGGAGGGCACTGAAGCTTTCTTT	CASSPPRGEGTEAFF
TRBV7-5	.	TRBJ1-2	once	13	TGTGCCAGAACCATGGGACAGCCGGTCGGCTACACCTTC	CARTMGQPVGYTF
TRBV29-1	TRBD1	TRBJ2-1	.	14	TGCAGCGTTGCGGGCCAGGGGGCCCGGAATGAGCAGTTCTTC	CSVAGQGARNEQFF
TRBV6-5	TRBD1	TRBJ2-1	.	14	TGTGCCAGCAGCCCAGGGGGTTTTACTAATGAGCAGTTCTTC	CASSPGGFTNEQFF
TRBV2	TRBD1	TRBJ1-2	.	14	TGTGCTACTACCTTTCGACAGACAGGGGATGGCTACACCTTC	CATTFRQTGDGYTF
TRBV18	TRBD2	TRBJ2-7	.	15	TGTGCCAGCTCACCACCCGGACTAGCGGGAGACGAGCAGTACTTC	CASSPPGLAGDEQYF
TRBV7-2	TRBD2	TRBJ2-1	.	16	TGTGCCAGCAGCTACGCCCCCGGGACTAGCAGAGATGAGCAGTTCTTC	CASSYAPGTSRDEQFF
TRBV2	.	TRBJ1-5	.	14	TGTGCCAGCAGTGAAAGTTCGGGGGGCCAGCCCCAGCATTTT	CASSESSGGQPQHF
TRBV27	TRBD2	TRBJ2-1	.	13	TGTGCCAGCAGTGAAGCGGGGGGGAATGAGCAGTTCTTC	CASSEAGGNEQFF